A selection of T cell receptor beta chains follows, all from one sample in a study of shared clonotypes between healthy human individuals. Sequencing was performed with immunoSEQ multiplex PCR; in TCRdb, only in-frame clones are kept and a portion is missing. The top ten hold approximately 1.5% of the sample, which has approximately 980,000 clones, 76% seen once. The specimen sequenced was memory CD4+ T cells sorted from blood. Receptors were obtained from a man aged 18 to 30 in good health. Both conserved end residues are part of each CDR3. The D gene is left open where the match is weak.

j_call d_call v_call cdr3_aa cdr3_nt
TRBJ2-5 NA TRBV7-2 CASSLAASGRETQYF TGTGCCAGCAGCTTAGCCGCTAGTGGTCGGGAGACCCAGTACTTC
TRBJ1-1 NA TRBV6-5 CASTIRGTAFF TGTGCCAGCACTATTAGGGGGACAGCTTTCTTT
TRBJ1-1 NA TRBV18 CASSPRTREAEAFF TGTGCCAGCTCCCCCCGGACACGGGAAGCTGAAGCTTTCTTT
TRBJ2-3 TRBD2 TRBV2 CASGWTSADTQYF TGTGCCAGCGGCTGGACTAGCGCTGATACGCAGTATTTT
TRBJ2-7 NA TRBV27 CASSSTGYEQYF TGTGCCAGCAGTTCAACAGGGTACGAGCAGTACTTC
TRBJ1-6 NA TRBV28 CATGGIRGYDSPLHF TGTGCCACGGGTGGGATTCGGGGCTATGATTCACCCCTCCACTTT
TRBJ2-5 TRBD2 TRBV30 CAWSAGSGRAETQYF TGTGCCTGGAGTGCTGGTAGCGGGAGGGCGGAGACCCAGTACTTC
TRBJ2-3 TRBD2 TRBV2 CASSRTSRDGTQYF TGTGCCAGCAGTCGGACTAGCCGAGACGGTACGCAGTATTTT
TRBJ1-6 TRBD1 TRBV18 CASSPFGQGAGNSPLHF TGTGCCAGCTCACCATTCGGACAGGGGGCAGGAAATTCACCCCTCCACTTT
TRBJ1-2 NA TRBV14 CASSGQGASYGYTF TGTGCCAGCAGCGGGCAGGGAGCCTCCTATGGCTACACCTTC
TRBJ1-1 TRBD1 TRBV11-2 CASSLSITGVTEAFF TGTGCCAGCAGCTTATCGATCACAGGGGTTACTGAAGCTTTCTTT
TRBJ2-5 NA TRBV6-5 CASSWARQETQYF TGTGCCAGCAGTTGGGCGCGCCAAGAGACCCAGTACTTC
TRBJ1-6 TRBD1 TRBV5-1 CASSLFSADRVSPLHF TGCGCCAGCAGCCTCTTCTCCGCGGACAGGGTATCACCCCTCCACTTT
TRBJ1-4 TRBD1 TRBV7-9 CASSTGTANEKLFF TGTGCCAGCAGCACCGGGACAGCAAATGAAAAACTGTTTTTT